This T cell receptor beta chain is drawn from a study of cytomegalovirus exposure and HLA in healthy donors. Study-level information: The 110 or so validation repertoires were produced on the same platform as the 650 to 800 repertoires of the first cohort. This was reported in a later analysis.

Overall study findings and caveats: Associated with cytomegalovirus, according to the listing, were 150 to 200 TCR beta chains.

With regard to this clone: Its antigen is still unknown.

Libraries were prepared by immunoSEQ multiplex PCR; TCRdb keeps only in-frame clonotypes and omits some of them. Of roughly 180,000 clones detected, roughly 86% appear once; the ten largest clones hold approximately 7%. The V gene's germline CDR1 is MNHNY and CDR2 SVGAGI (reference sequence). The CDR3 spans 16 residues. V lost 5 bases and J lost 5, with 21 bases in between. Material for sequencing was PBMCs. The clonotype was recovered from a man younger than 45 in good health and CMV-seropositive. The chain couples TRBV6-6 to TRBJ2-5; TRBD1 is a possible D gene (6 bases). The CDR3 loop reads CASSPTRDNPSETQYF. The CDR3 DNA reads as TGTGCCAGCAGTCCGACGAGGGACAACCCCTCGGAGACCCAGTACTTC.